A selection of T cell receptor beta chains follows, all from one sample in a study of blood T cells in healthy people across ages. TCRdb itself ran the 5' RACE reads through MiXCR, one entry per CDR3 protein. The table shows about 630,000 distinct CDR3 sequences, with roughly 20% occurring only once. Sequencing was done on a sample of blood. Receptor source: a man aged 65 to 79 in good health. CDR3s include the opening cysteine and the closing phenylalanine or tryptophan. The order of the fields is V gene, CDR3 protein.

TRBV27 CASSLGRGFNYGYTF
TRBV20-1 CSARSSRRGYTF
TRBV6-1 CASNLGTGDNEQFF
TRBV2 CASSNRLVGGTQYF
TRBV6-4 CASSEEGQGNYGYTF
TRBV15 CATSRRGGGKNTGELFF
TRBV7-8 CASGSGLAGNSHEQYF
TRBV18 CASSPRSGYEQYF
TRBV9 CASSVEGLREAQYF
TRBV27 CASSSGQVTTNTQYF
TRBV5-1 CASSPYSGVYNEQFF
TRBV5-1 CASRDTTTITEAFF
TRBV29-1 CSARDRANEKLFF
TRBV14 CASSQGLDRTEAFF
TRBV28 CASSTLQGAKEQTQYF
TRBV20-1 CSALDSSSTDTQYF
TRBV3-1 CASSQVGRGAYYEQYF
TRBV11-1 CASSPGQGADGELFF
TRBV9 CASSVEVASVTDTQYF
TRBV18 CASSNYKGNTEAFF
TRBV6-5 CASSTGQGRSYGYTF
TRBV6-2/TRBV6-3 CASSYDRGTQYF
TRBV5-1 CASSLDEGLAAYEQYF
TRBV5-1 CASSLDSGFYNEQFF
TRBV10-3 CAISESKGLGTDTQYF
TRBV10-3 CAIRKEQGSTEQFF
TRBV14 CASSLRDRGRNTGELFF
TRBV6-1 CASSETERRDTQYF
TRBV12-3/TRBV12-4 CACRPGLAVYEQYF
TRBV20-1 CSARPRTISEQYF
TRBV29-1 CSVTGGQPPYEQYF
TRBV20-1 CSARVRGSGSNEQYF
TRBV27 CASSLMGEQYF
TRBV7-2 CASSLGGPAGVDTQYF
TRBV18 CASSPRVGEYEQYF
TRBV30 CAWSRTSGVGTYEQYF
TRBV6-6 CASRTGGTETQYF
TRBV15 CATSGYGGSSYNEQFF
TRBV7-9 CASSLRLAGAFGGQYF
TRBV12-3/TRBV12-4 CASRQNRGPYNEQFF
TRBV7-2 CASSFIRGNEQFF
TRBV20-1 CSARAGQPRSGNTIYF
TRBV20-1 CSARSSGRASYEQYF
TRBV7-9 CASSLETGSSYNEQFF
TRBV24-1 CATKTAKRETSNEQYF
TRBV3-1 CASSQDKGNEQFF
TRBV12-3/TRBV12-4 CASSTPNNEQFF
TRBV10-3 CATWDTIRSGANVLTF
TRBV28 CAALGNNSPLHF
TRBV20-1 CSALGAPSTDTQYF
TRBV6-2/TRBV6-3 CASRKRTEAQETQYF
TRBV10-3 CAISELQGNNQPQHF
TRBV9 CASSPGRGPYNEQFF
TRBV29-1 CSVKGLAGMGAYNEQFF
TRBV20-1 CSAINQRRDKYTDTQYF
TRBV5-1 CASSLGERNTGELFF